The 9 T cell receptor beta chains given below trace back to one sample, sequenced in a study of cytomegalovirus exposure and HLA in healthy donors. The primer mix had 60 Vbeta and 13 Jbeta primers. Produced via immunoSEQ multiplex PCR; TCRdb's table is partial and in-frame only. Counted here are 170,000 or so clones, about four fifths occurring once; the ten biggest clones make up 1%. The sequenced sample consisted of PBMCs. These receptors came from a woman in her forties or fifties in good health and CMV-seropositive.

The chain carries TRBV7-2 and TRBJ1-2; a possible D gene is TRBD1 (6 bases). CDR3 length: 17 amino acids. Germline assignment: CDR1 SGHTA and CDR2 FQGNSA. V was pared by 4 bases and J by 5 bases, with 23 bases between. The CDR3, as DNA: TGTGCCAGCAGCTCGGGGCTCTTACAAGGAAGGGGGTATGGCTACACCTTC. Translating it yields CASSSGLLQGRGYGYTF.

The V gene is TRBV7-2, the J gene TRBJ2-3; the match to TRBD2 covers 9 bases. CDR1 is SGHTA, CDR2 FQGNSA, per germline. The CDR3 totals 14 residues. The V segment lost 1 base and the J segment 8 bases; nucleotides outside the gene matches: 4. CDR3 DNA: TGTGCCAGCAGCTTAGGCCCTAGCGGGGCTACGCAGTATTTT. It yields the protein CASSLGPSGATQYF.

The chain's CDR3 is CASSPSTGDYGYTF. CDR3 nucleotides: TGTGCCAGCAGCCCTTCTACAGGGGACTATGGCTACACCTTC. This chain uses TRBV4-2 with TRBJ1-2; TRBD1 matches 7 bases. Trimming cost V 4 bases and J 3 bases; bases outside gene matches: 5. This CDR3 is 14 amino acids long. CDR1 LGHNA and CDR2 YNFKEQ come from the germline V gene.

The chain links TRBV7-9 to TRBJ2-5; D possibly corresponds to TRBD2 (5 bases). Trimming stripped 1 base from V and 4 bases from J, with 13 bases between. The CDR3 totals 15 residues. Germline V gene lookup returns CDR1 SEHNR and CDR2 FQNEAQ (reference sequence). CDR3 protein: CASSLGSSGGETQYF. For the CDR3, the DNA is TGTGCCAGCAGCTTAGGATCCAGTGGAGGAGAGACCCAGTACTTC.

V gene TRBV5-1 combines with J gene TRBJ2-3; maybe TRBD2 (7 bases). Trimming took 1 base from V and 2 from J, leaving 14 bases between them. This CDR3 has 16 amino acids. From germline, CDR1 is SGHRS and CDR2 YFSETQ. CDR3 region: CASSLTGRVPTDTQYF. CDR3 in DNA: TGCGCCAGCAGCTTGACAGGGAGGGTTCCCACAGATACGCAGTATTTT.

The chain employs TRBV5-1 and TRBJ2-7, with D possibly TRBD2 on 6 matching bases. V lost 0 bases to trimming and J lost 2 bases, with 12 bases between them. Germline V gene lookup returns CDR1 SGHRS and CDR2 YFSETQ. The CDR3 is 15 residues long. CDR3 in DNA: TGCGCCAGCAGCTTGGAGGAGGGGTCCCCCTACGAGCAGTACTTC. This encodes CASSLEEGSPYEQYF. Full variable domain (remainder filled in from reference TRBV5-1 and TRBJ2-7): KAGVTQTPRYLIKTRGQQVTLSCSPISGHRSVSWYQQTPGQGLQFLFEYFSETQRNKGNFPGRFSGRQFSNSRSEMNVSTLELGDSALYLCASSLEEGSPYEQYFGPGTRLTVT.

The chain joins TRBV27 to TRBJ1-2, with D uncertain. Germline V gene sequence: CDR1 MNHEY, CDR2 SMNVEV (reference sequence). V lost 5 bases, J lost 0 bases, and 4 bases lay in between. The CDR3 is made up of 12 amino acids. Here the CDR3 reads CASSTANYGYTF. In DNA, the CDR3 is TGTGCCAGCAGTACGGCTAACTATGGCTACACCTTC.

The CDR3 here is CASSDSRVGEQYF. The CDR3 coding sequence is TGTGCCAGCAGCGACAGCAGGGTTGGCGAGCAGTACTTC. V is TRBV11-3 and J is TRBJ2-7, with D possibly being TRBD1 (5 bases). Germline CDR1 is SGHNT and CDR2 is YENEEA. With 5 bases removed from V and 6 bases from J, the gap between germline ends came to 14 bases. The CDR3 sequence is 13 residues long.

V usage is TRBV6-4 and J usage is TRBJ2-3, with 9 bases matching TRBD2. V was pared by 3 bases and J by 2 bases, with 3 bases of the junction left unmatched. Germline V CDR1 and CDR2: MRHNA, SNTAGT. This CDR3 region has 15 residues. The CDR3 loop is CASSERGGHTDTQYF. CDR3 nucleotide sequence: TGTGCCAGCAGTGAGCGGGGGGGCCACACAGATACGCAGTATTTT.